The 26 T cell receptor beta chains below were found in one sample sequenced in a study of cytomegalovirus exposure and HLA in healthy donors (dated by TCRdb to 2016 to 2017). Library preparation was by the immunoSEQ multiplex PCR assay. In its TCRdb copy, this immuneACCESS table keeps in-frame sequences only and misses some clones. Where compared with another copy, unresolved V genes explain less than half of these, and the others have no known cause. The sample records about 98,000 clones, approximately 88% of which are singletons. The top ten clonotypes cover 3% to 4.5% of the sample. Sequences were obtained from PBMCs. The receptor source for this set is a woman in her 30s in good health and CMV-seronegative.

The J gene is TRBJ2-3, the V gene TRBV29-1; 10 nucleotides align to TRBD2. The CDR3 length is 15 residues. With 6 bases clipped from V and 4 bases from J, the junction kept 10 bases outside the gene matches. CDR1 is SQVTM, CDR2 ANQGSEA, per germline. The CDR3 spells CSVRTSGLLADTQYF. In nucleotides, the CDR3 is TGCAGCGTGAGGACTAGCGGTCTTCTGGCAGATACGCAGTATTTT.

This chain connects TRBV6-6 to TRBJ2-1, with D unresolved. Germline assignment: CDR1 MNHNY and CDR2 SVGAGI (reference sequence). V dropped 2 bases and J dropped 1 base, with 9 bases sitting between them. The CDR3 is 15 residues long. CDR3 coding DNA: TGTGCCAGCAGTTACGAGGCTATATCCTACAATGAGCAGTTCTTC. Amino acids: CASSYEAISYNEQFF.

V is TRBV7-9 and J is TRBJ2-7; TRBD2 aligns across 7 bases. This CDR3 contains 15 residues. With V trimmed by 3 bases and J by 0 bases, 5 bases remained unmatched. The V gene's germline CDR1 is SEHNR and CDR2 FQNEAQ (reference sequence). DNA for the CDR3: TGTGCCAGCAGCTTTGGTGCTAGCGGCTCCTACGAGCAGTACTTC. Translation gives CASSFGASGSYEQYF.

DNA for the CDR3: TGTGCCAGCAGCCCCCGCCCTCCGGTGGTGTTAAGTGGCTACACCTTC. Its protein product is CASSPRPPVVLSGYTF. This chain links TRBV5-8 with TRBJ1-2; D is unresolved. V was pared by 4 bases and J by 7 bases, with 23 bases between. The CDR3 sequence is 16 residues long. In germline, CDR1 is SGHTS, CDR2 YDEGEE. Full variable domain (missing parts from reference TRBV5-8 and TRBJ1-2): EAGVTQSPTHLIKTRGQQATLRCSPISGHTSVYWYQQALGLGLQFLLWYDEGEERNRGNFPPRFSGRQFPNYSSELNVNALELEDSALYLCASSPRPPVVLSGYTFGSGTRLTVV.

The rearrangement links TRBV27 to TRBJ1-2; 9 bases fit TRBD1. CDR3 length: 15 amino acids. The trim removed 5 bases at V and 6 bases at J, leaving 10 bases unmatched. The germline CDR1 and CDR2 sequences are MNHEY and SMNVEV (reference sequence). The CDR3 nucleotides are TGTGCCAGCAGTCAGCCGGGACAGGGAATGGATGGCTACACCTTC. Protein sequence: CASSQPGQGMDGYTF.

CDR3 residues: CASSHQNRVTEAFF. CDR3 nucleotides: TGTGCCAGCAGCCACCAGAACAGGGTCACGGAAGCTTTCTTT. The V gene is TRBV16, the J gene TRBJ1-1; the D gene is possibly TRBD1 (6 bases). Germline CDR1 KGHSY, CDR2 FQNENV. CDR3 length: 14 residues. Trimming took off 3 bases at V and 8 bases at J, with 16 bases between the two ends.

This clone showed up just once. The chain combines TRBV18 with TRBJ2-5; TRBD2 agrees at 11 bases. Germline lookup yields CDR1 KGHSH and CDR2 LQKENI. The junction had 8 bases not matched to a gene; V was cut back by 3 bases and J by 5 bases. The CDR3 is 16 amino acids. This chain's CDR3 is CASSPLAGGPYETQYF. The CDR3, as DNA: TGTGCCAGCTCACCGTTAGCGGGAGGGCCATACGAGACCCAGTACTTC.

The chain couples TRBV12-5 to TRBJ1-1; 7 nucleotides line up with TRBD1. J gave up 5 bases and V 9 bases, and 9 bases lay outside the gene matches. The CDR3 length is 13 residues. The germline gives CDR1 LGHNT, CDR2 FRNRAP. For the CDR3, the DNA is TGTGCTAGCAGGGGGGATAGTAATACTGAAGCTTTCTTT. Its translation is CASRGDSNTEAFF.

This clone was seen a single time. The gene calls are TRBV5-1 and TRBJ2-1; D unresolved. CDR3 length equals 11 residues. Trimming shortened V by 0 bases and J by 10 bases, and 5 bases separated the two germline ends. The germline V gene encodes CDR1 SGHRS and CDR2 YFSETQ. CDR3 in amino acids: CASSLAREQFF. Here the CDR3 DNA reads TGCGCCAGCAGCTTGGCACGGGAGCAGTTCTTC.

V usage is TRBV18 and J usage is TRBJ2-7; 7 bases are a match to TRBD1. The CDR3 spans 15 residues. The V and J ends lost 5 bases and 3 bases, in that order; junction bases with no gene match: 10. In germline, CDR1 is KGHSH, CDR2 LQKENI. This CDR3 reads CASSSGTAEFYEQYF. CDR3 DNA: TGTGCCAGCTCATCCGGGACAGCTGAGTTCTACGAGCAGTACTTC.

This chain links TRBV28 with TRBJ2-1; D is undetermined. The V gene lost 9 bases and the J gene lost 9 bases, with 12 bases spanning the gap. The CDR3 totals 11 residues. Looked up from germline, CDR1 is MDHEN and CDR2 is SYDVKM. The CDR3 spells CARLHPGEQFF. The CDR3 DNA follows: TGTGCCAGACTACACCCGGGTGAGCAGTTCTTC.

The V call is TRBV4-2, the J call TRBJ1-5, with D perhaps TRBD1 (5 bases). V was shortened by 0 bases and J by 2 bases, with 8 bases between the two germline ends. This CDR3 comprises 15 residues. Germline V gene lookup returns CDR1 LGHNA and CDR2 YNFKEQ. The CDR3 DNA reads as TGTGCCAGCAGCCAAGAGGGAGGGGGCAATCAGCCCCAGCATTTT. Amino acid sequence: CASSQEGGGNQPQHF.

This chain joins TRBV19 and TRBJ2-1; TRBD1 agrees at 8 bases. Germline values: CDR1 LNHDA, CDR2 SQIVND (reference sequence). With 6 bases clipped from V and 8 bases from J, the junction kept 6 bases outside the gene matches. CDR3 length: 13 residues. The chain's CDR3 is CASRMTGVDEQFF. In DNA, the CDR3 is TGTGCCAGTAGAATGACAGGGGTGGATGAGCAGTTCTTC.

The chain has TRBV4-2 and TRBJ2-2; D perhaps matches TRBD2 (7 bases). The V and J ends lost 0 bases and 7 bases respectively, with 15 bases between them. The length of the CDR3 is 16 residues. CDR1 is LGHNA, CDR2 YNFKEQ, per germline. CDR3 loop: CASSQEGGGRVGELFF. CDR3 bases: TGTGCCAGCAGCCAAGAAGGGGGGGGGCGAGTCGGGGAGCTGTTTTTT.

The V gene is TRBV6-1, the J gene TRBJ2-1, with D tentatively TRBD2 (6 bases). V shed 4 bases and J shed 0 bases, with 13 bases lying between them. Per the germline V gene, CDR1 is MNHNS and CDR2 is SASEGT. The CDR3 has 16 residues. The DNA for the CDR3 is TGTGCCAGCAGTGGCTGGGACTCAGACTCCTACAATGAGCAGTTCTTC. This translates into CASSGWDSDSYNEQFF.

This chain connects TRBV6-4 to TRBJ2-6; D perhaps matches TRBD1 (6 bases). CDR1 and CDR2 from the germline V gene are MRHNA and SNTAGT. The length of the CDR3 is 16 residues. CDR3 sequence (DNA): TGTGCAGTCCCTATTGAGGGGGTTTCTGGGGCCAACGTCCTGACTTTC. It yields the protein CAVPIEGVSGANVLTF.

This sequence joins TRBV2 and TRBJ1-5; no definite D call. V lost 4 bases and J lost 4, with 8 bases in between. The CDR3 spans 13 residues. CDR1 SNHLY and CDR2 FYNNEI come from the germline V gene. Here the CDR3 reads CASSGYSNQPQHF. The DNA of the CDR3 is TGTGCCAGCAGTGGATACTCAAATCAGCCCCAGCATTTT.

The V and J genes are TRBV2 and TRBJ2-7, with D possibly being TRBD2 (7 bases). V lost 11 bases to trimming and J lost 2 bases, with 19 bases between them. The V gene's germline CDR1 is SNHLY and CDR2 FYNNEI. The CDR3 totals 14 residues. The CDR3 loop reads CASSGGTNTYEQYF. In DNA, the CDR3 is TGTGCCTCCTCCGGGGGGACAAATACCTACGAGCAGTACTTC. The variable domain in full, with the rest retrieved from reference TRBV2 and TRBJ2-7, is EPEVTQTPSHQVTQMGQEVILRCVPISNHLYFYWYRQILGQKVEFLVSFYNNEISEKSEIFDDQFSVERPDGSNFTLKIRSTKLEDSAMYFCASSGGTNTYEQYFGPGTRLTVT.

The chain couples TRBV20-1 to TRBJ2-7; D ambiguous. V lost 0 bases to trimming and J lost 6 bases, with 6 bases between them. The CDR3 is 11 amino acids. The germline V gene encodes CDR1 DFQATT and CDR2 SNEGSKA (reference sequence). CDR3 DNA: TGCAGTGCTAGAGAAGGCGGCGAGCAGTACTTC. It codes for CSAREGGEQYF.

The rearrangement joins TRBV5-1 to TRBJ2-7; D might be TRBD1 (5 bases). Between the trimmed V and J ends, which lost 2 bases and 0 bases, there was a span of 9 bases. CDR3 size: 14 residues. Germline values: CDR1 SGHRS, CDR2 YFSETQ. The CDR3 sequence is CASSFREPSYEQYF. CDR3 bases: TGCGCCAGCAGCTTCAGGGAACCCTCCTACGAGCAGTACTTC.

The chain recombines TRBV27 with TRBJ1-3; the match to TRBD1 covers 7 bases. CDR1 MNHEY and CDR2 SMNVEV come from the germline V gene (reference sequence). CDR3 length equals 13 residues. The V gene end was trimmed by 6 bases and the J gene end by 4 bases; junction bases not matched to a gene: 3. The DNA for the CDR3 is TGTGCCAGCAGGACGACAGGGGGAAACACCATATATTTT. It is translated as CASRTTGGNTIYF.

This chain links TRBV5-4 with TRBJ2-7; 7 nucleotides line up with TRBD2. The V gene's germline CDR1 is SGHNT and CDR2 YYREEE (reference sequence). This CDR3 is 14 amino acids long. Trimming cost V 0 bases and J 2 bases; bases outside gene matches: 2. CDR3 sequence: CASSLVGGPYEQYF. The CDR3, as DNA: TGTGCCAGCAGCTTGGTGGGAGGGCCCTACGAGCAGTACTTC. Based on the CDR3 plus reference TRBV5-4 and TRBJ2-7, the full variable domain is ETGVTQSPTHLIKTRGQQVTLRCSSQSGHNTVSWYQQALGQGPQFIFQYYREEENGRGNFPPRFSGLQFPNYSSELNVNALELDDSALYLCASSLVGGPYEQYFGPGTRLTVT.

This clone occurred a few times. The chain is built from TRBV9 and TRBJ2-7; D remains ambiguous. V shed 2 bases and J shed 3 bases, with 9 bases lying between them. The germline gives CDR1 SGDLS, CDR2 YYNGEE. This CDR3 is 13 amino acids long. The CDR3 DNA sequence: TGTGCCAGCAGCGTTTCCCCCCTCTACGAGCAGTACTTC. As protein: CASSVSPLYEQYF.

The V gene is TRBV29-1, the J gene TRBJ1-3; no definite D call. This CDR3 region has 13 residues. Trimming pared 4 bases from V and 2 bases from J, leaving 9 bases between. Germline V CDR1 and CDR2: SQVTM, ANQGSEA. CDR3: CSVAGNPGNTIYF. CDR3 in DNA: TGCAGCGTTGCGGGGAACCCTGGAAACACCATATATTTT.

The V gene is TRBV19, the J gene TRBJ1-2; D uncertain. Per germline, CDR1 LNHDA and CDR2 SQIVND (reference sequence). CDR3 length: 13 amino acids. V was clipped by 5 bases and J by 4 bases, with 11 bases between them. The CDR3: CASSPVDGYGYTF. Written as DNA, the CDR3 is TGTGCCAGTAGTCCAGTCGATGGCTATGGCTACACCTTC.

This chain links TRBV18 with TRBJ1-3; D not certain. The germline V and J ends were trimmed by 6 bases and 1 base, with 10 bases remaining between them. Germline values: CDR1 KGHSH, CDR2 LQKENI. This CDR3 is built from 14 residues. CDR3 amino acids: CASSKYQSGNTIYF. CDR3 nucleotides: TGTGCCAGCTCTAAATATCAGTCTGGAAACACCATATATTTT.